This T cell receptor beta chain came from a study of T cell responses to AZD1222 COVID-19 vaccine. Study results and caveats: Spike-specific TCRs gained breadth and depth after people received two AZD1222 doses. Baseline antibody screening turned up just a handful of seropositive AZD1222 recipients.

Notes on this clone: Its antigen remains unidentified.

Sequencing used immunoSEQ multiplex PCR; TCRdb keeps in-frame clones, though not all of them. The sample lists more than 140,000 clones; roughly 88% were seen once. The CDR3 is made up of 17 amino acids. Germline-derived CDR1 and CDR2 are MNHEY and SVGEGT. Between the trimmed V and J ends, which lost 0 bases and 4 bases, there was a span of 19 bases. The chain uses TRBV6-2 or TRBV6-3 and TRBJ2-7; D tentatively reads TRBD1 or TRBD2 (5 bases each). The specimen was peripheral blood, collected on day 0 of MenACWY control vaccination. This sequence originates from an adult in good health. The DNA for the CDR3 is TGTGCCAGCAGTTACTCTCCCGGGACGGAGGAGCGATACGAGCAGTACTTC. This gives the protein CASSYSPGTEERYEQYF.